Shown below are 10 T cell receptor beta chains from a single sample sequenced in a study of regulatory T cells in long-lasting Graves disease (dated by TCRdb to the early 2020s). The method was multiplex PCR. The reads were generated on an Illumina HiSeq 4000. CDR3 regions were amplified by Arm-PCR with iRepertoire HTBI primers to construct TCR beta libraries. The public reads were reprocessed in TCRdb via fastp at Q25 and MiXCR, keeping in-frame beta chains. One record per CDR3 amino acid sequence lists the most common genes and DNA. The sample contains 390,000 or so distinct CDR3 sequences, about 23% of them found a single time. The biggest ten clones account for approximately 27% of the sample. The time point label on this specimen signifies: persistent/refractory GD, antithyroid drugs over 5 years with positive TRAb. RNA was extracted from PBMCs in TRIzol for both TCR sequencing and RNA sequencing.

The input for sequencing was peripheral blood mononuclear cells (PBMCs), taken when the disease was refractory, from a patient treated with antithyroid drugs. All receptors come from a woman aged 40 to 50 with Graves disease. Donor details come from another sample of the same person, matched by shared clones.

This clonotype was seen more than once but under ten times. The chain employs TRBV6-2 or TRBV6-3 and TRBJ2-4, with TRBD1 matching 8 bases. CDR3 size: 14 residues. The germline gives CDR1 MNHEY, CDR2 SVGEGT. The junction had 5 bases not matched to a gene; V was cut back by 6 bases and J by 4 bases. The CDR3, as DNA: TGTGCCAGCAGGGCCGGGACAGGAAAAAACATTCAGTACTTC. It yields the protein CASRAGTGKNIQYF.

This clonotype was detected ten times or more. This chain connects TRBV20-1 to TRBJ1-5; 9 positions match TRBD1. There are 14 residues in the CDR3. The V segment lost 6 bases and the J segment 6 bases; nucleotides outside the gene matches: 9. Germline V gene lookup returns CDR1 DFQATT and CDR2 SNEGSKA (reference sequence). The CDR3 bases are TGCAGTGCCAAGACAGGGGGTCATAGTCAGCCCCAGCATTTT. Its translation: CSAKTGGHSQPQHF.

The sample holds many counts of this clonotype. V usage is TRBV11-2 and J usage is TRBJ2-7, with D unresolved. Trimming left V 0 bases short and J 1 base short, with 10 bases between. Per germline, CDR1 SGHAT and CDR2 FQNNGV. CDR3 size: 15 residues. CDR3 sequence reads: CASSLDSYSSYEQYF. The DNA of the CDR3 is TGTGCCAGCAGCTTAGACAGCTACTCTTCCTACGAGCAGTACTTC.

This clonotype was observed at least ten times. Here the CDR3 reads CASNGWGSNSYEQYF. The DNA for the CDR3 is TGTGCCAGCAATGGTTGGGGTTCCAACTCCTACGAGCAGTACTTC. The chain links TRBV2 to TRBJ2-7; no definite D call. V was pared by 7 bases and J by 0 bases, with 16 bases between. CDR1 SNHLY and CDR2 FYNNEI come from the germline V gene. The CDR3 is made up of 15 amino acids.

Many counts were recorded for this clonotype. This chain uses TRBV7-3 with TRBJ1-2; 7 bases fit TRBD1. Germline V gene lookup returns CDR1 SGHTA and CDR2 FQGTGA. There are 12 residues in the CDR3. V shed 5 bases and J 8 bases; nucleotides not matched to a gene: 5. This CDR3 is CASSDRVGGYTF. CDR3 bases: TGTGCCAGCAGCGACAGGGTTGGAGGCTACACCTTC.

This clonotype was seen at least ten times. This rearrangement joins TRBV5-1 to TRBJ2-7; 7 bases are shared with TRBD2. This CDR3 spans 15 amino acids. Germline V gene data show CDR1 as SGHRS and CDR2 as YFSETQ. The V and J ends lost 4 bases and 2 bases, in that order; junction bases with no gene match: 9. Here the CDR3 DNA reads TGCGCCAGCAGCATAGGTCTAGCGGCGGCCTACGAGCAGTACTTC. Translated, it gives CASSIGLAAAYEQYF.

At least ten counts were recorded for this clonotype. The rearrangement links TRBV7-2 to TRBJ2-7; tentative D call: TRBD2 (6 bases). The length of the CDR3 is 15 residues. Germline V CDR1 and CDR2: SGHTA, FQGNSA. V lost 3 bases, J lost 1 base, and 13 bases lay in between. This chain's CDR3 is CASSFRGKQSYEQYF. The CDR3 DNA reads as TGTGCCAGCAGCTTTCGGGGGAAGCAGTCCTACGAGCAGTACTTC.

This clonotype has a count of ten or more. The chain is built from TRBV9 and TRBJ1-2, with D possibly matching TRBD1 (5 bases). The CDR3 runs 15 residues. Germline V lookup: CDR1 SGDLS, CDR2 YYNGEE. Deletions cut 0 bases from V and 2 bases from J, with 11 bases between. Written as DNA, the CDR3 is TGTGCCAGCAGCGTAGGAGACAGTCGAAACTATGGCTACACCTTC. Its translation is CASSVGDSRNYGYTF. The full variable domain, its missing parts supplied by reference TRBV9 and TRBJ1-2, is DSGVTQTPKHLITATGQRVTLRCSPRSGDLSVYWYQQSLDQGLQFLIQYYNGEERAKGNILERFSAQQFPDLHSELNLSSLELGDSALYFCASSVGDSRNYGYTFGSGTRLTVV.

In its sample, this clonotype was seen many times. The CDR3 loop is CASSSTVNEKLFF. The CDR3 DNA is TGTGCCAGCAGTTCGACGGTAAATGAAAAACTGTTTTTT. The chain recombines TRBV27 with TRBJ1-4; D unresolved. The germline gives CDR1 MNHEY, CDR2 SMNVEV (reference sequence). CDR3 size: 13 residues. The ends were cut back, 4 bases at V and 5 bases at J, with 8 bases in the middle.

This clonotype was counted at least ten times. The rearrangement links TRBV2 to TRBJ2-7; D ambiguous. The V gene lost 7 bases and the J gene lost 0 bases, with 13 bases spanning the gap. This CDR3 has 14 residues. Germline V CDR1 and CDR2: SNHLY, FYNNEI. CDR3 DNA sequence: TGTGCCAGCAAGGGTTGGAAAAGCTCCTACGAGCAGTACTTC. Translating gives CASKGWKSSYEQYF.